A selection of T cell receptor beta chains follows, all from one sample in a study of blood T cell repertoires in COVID-19. The repertoire was sequenced with immunoSEQ multiplex PCR; TCRdb's copy has only in-frame clones and lacks some. The data show some 100,000 clones, approximately 80% seen once. The specimen was peripheral blood. The receptors here all came from a woman aged 45-60 years with acute or convalescent COVID-19. Both conserved end residues are part of each CDR3. Fields, in order: V gene, CDR3 length, D gene, J gene, clone size, CDR3 protein, CDR3 DNA. A D gene is named only where the DNA matches it firmly. Size is stated for part of the rows, as once, few or many counts, or as a class when the clone is expanded.

v_gene: TRBV4-2; len: 13; d_gene: -; j_gene: TRBJ1-2; abundance: -; CDR3aa: CASSSGGDYGYTF; CDR3nt: TGTGCCAGCAGCTCGGGGGGCGACTATGGCTACACCTTC
v_gene: TRBV9; len: 14; d_gene: TRBD1; j_gene: TRBJ1-2; abundance: -; CDR3aa: CASRGTGGLHGYTF; CDR3nt: TGTGCCAGCAGAGGAACAGGGGGGCTTCATGGCTACACCTTC
v_gene: TRBV18; len: 15; d_gene: -; j_gene: TRBJ1-4; abundance: -; CDR3aa: CASSLPGTRNEKLFF; CDR3nt: TGTGCCAGCTCACTCCCCGGGACTCGTAATGAAAAACTGTTTTTT
v_gene: TRBV6-4; len: 15; d_gene: -; j_gene: TRBJ1-2; abundance: -; CDR3aa: CASSPGGVSVYGYTF; CDR3nt: TGTGCCAGCAGTCCCGGGGGGGTTTCCGTCTATGGCTACACCTTC
v_gene: TRBV21-1; len: 17; d_gene: -; j_gene: TRBJ2-2; abundance: -; CDR3aa: CASKVKTGRLNTGELFF; CDR3nt: TGTGCCAGCAAAGTAAAGACAGGGCGACTGAACACCGGGGAGCTGTTTTTT
v_gene: TRBV9; len: 14; d_gene: -; j_gene: TRBJ1-2; abundance: few; CDR3aa: CASSTTAPDYGYTF; CDR3nt: TGTGCCAGCAGCACGACAGCCCCCGACTATGGCTACACCTTC
v_gene: TRBV6-2/TRBV6-3; len: 12; d_gene: TRBD2; j_gene: TRBJ2-3; abundance: -; CDR3aa: CASSSGGNTQYF; CDR3nt: TGTGCCAGCAGTAGCGGGGGAAATACGCAGTATTTT
v_gene: TRBV5-6; len: 13; d_gene: -; j_gene: TRBJ1-4; abundance: -; CDR3aa: CASSLRGKEKLFF; CDR3nt: TGTGCCAGCAGCTTGAGGGGCAAGGAAAAACTGTTTTTT
v_gene: TRBV3-1/TRBV3-2; len: 15; d_gene: -; j_gene: TRBJ2-2; abundance: -; CDR3aa: CASSQVVLATGELFF; CDR3nt: TGTGCCAGCAGCCAAGTCGTGTTAGCAACCGGGGAGCTGTTTTTT
v_gene: TRBV5-1; len: 12; d_gene: -; j_gene: TRBJ1-2; abundance: -; CDR3aa: CASSLGADAYTF; CDR3nt: TGCGCCAGCAGCTTAGGGGCCGATGCCTACACCTTC
v_gene: TRBV10-1; len: 15; d_gene: TRBD2; j_gene: TRBJ2-7; abundance: -; CDR3aa: CASSATSGGIYEQYF; CDR3nt: TGCGCCAGCAGTGCGACTAGCGGGGGGATCTACGAGCAGTACTTC
v_gene: TRBV5-5; len: 14; d_gene: -; j_gene: TRBJ2-3; abundance: -; CDR3aa: CASSTGLGADTQYF; CDR3nt: TGTGCCAGCAGCACGGGTCTCGGGGCAGATACGCAGTATTTT
v_gene: TRBV30; len: 16; d_gene: TRBD1; j_gene: TRBJ1-4; abundance: few; CDR3aa: CAWLQLRDREGLGMFF; CDR3nt: TGTGCCTGGCTGCAACTCCGGGACAGGGAGGGGTTAGGGATGTTTTTT
v_gene: TRBV5-1; len: 15; d_gene: -; j_gene: TRBJ2-2; abundance: -; CDR3aa: CASSGTDANTGELFF; CDR3nt: TGCGCCAGCAGCGGAACAGACGCGAACACCGGGGAGCTGTTTTTT
v_gene: TRBV5-1; len: 13; d_gene: -; j_gene: TRBJ2-7; abundance: few; CDR3aa: CASSPGTLYEQYF; CDR3nt: TGCGCCAGCAGCCCCGGGACTCTCTACGAGCAGTACTTC
v_gene: TRBV2; len: 15; d_gene: -; j_gene: TRBJ1-2; abundance: -; CDR3aa: CASSDGWQSKYGYTF; CDR3nt: TGTGCCAGCAGTGACGGGTGGCAGTCTAAGTATGGCTACACCTTC
v_gene: TRBV5-5; len: 15; d_gene: -; j_gene: TRBJ1-4; abundance: -; CDR3aa: CASSTGLGAWEKLFF; CDR3nt: TGTGCCAGCAGCACAGGACTGGGGGCTTGGGAAAAACTGTTTTTT
v_gene: TRBV9; len: 14; d_gene: TRBD1; j_gene: TRBJ1-1; abundance: few; CDR3aa: CASSRDRGNTEAFF; CDR3nt: TGTGCCAGCAGCCGGGACAGGGGGAACACTGAAGCTTTCTTT